This TCR beta chain was found in a study of CD8 T cells in Susac syndrome. Study-wide points: As acknowledged by the study, its TCR sequencing and HLA analysis included a relatively small number of individuals.

Random hexamers were used to reverse transcribe roughly 0.5 to 1 ug of RNA. The authors amplified TCR beta CDR3 across 54 Vbeta and 13 Jbeta using immunoSEQ multiplex PCR. TCRdb reprocessed the immunoSEQ multiplex PCR reads via MiXCR and lists one record per CDR3 protein. The sample yields some 300,000 distinct CDR3 sequences, about 91% seen once. The TEMRA cells underwent FACS enrichment, while the CD8+ and CD4+ T cells underwent negative isolation. As regards this clonotype: As yet, its antigen is unknown.

This CDR3 comprises 15 residues. V was pared by 6 bases and J by 0 bases, with 5 bases of the junction left unmatched. Germline V lookup: CDR1 DFQATT, CDR2 SNEGSKA (reference sequence). The receptor was isolated from a human donor with multiple sclerosis. J is TRBJ1-5 and V is TRBV20-1; 10 bases fit TRBD1. The sample taken for sequencing was CD8+ T cells from PBMCs. In nucleotides, the CDR3 is TGCAGTGCACGGACAGGGGGTCATAGCAATCAGCCCCAGCATTTT. Its translation is CSARTGGHSNQPQHF.